A selection of T cell receptor beta chains follows, all from one sample in a study of CD8 T cells in ankylosing spondylitis. MiXCR was run by TCRdb on the 5' RACE reads, yielding one entry per CDR3 protein. The sample lists under 300,000 distinct CDR3 sequences; 15% to 20% were seen once. Sequences were obtained from blood, either unsorted or a sorted T cell fraction (not recorded which). The receptors were gathered from a male donor with ankylosing spondylitis or in good health (not recorded which). The CDR3 runs from the conserved cysteine through the conserved F or W. The D gene is left open where the match is weak. Clone size is not always given. Where it is, it says once, few, many or a class for expanded clones.

J gene | clone size | V gene | D gene | CDR3 protein | CDR3 DNA
TRBJ2-2 | many | TRBV9 | TRBD1 | CASSVVRGTNTGELFF | TGTGCCAGCAGCGTAGTCAGGGGGACAAACACCGGGGAGCTGTTTTTT
TRBJ2-7 | NA | TRBV12-3/TRBV12-4 | TRBD1 | CASSFGGQGAYEQYF | TGTGCCAGCAGTTTTGGGGGACAGGGGGCGTACGAGCAGTACTTC
TRBJ2-3 | few | TRBV6-1 | TRBD1 | CASSEGTGGTDTQYF | TGTGCCAGCAGTGAGGGGACAGGGGGCACAGATACGCAGTATTTT
TRBJ2-3 | NA | TRBV4-1 | NA | CASSQRQLTSTDTQYF | TGCGCCAGCAGCCAGAGACAGTTAACTAGCACAGATACGCAGTATTTT
TRBJ2-1 | few | TRBV10-1 | NA | CASSETRRLNRSYNEQFF | TGCGCCAGCAGTGAGACCCGCCGCCTTAACAGATCCTACAATGAGCAGTTCTTC
TRBJ2-5 | few | TRBV7-9 | NA | CASSSLRVQETQYF | TGTGCCAGCAGCTCTCTCAGGGTGCAAGAGACCCAGTACTTC
TRBJ2-7 | NA | TRBV7-2 | NA | CASSLDRIGYEQYF | TGTGCCAGCAGCTTAGACCGGATAGGGTACGAGCAGTACTTC
TRBJ2-5 | few | TRBV10-2 | TRBD2 | CASSEKPSGAQETQYF | TGCGCCAGCAGTGAGAAGCCTAGCGGGGCCCAAGAGACCCAGTACTTC
TRBJ2-7 | many | TRBV27 | NA | CASSYGDTYEQYF | TGTGCCAGCAGTTACGGGGATACCTACGAGCAGTACTTC
TRBJ2-7 | many | TRBV5-1 | NA | CASSLDRLPYEQYF | TGCGCCAGCAGCTTGGACAGGTTACCCTACGAGCAGTACTTC
TRBJ1-5 | few | TRBV12-3/TRBV12-4 | NA | CASWGGGNQPQHF | TGTGCCAGCTGGGGGGGTGGCAATCAGCCCCAGCATTTT
TRBJ2-5 | few | TRBV15 | NA | CATNEGIQETQYF | TGTGCCACCAACGAGGGGATCCAAGAGACCCAGTACTTC
TRBJ1-1 | many | TRBV29-1 | TRBD1 | CSVVTGWEATEAFF | TGCAGCGTCGTGACAGGGTGGGAGGCCACTGAAGCTTTCTTT
TRBJ1-5 | NA | TRBV6-5 | NA | CASSSYGLNQPQHF | TGTGCCAGCAGTTCGTACGGCCTCAATCAGCCCCAGCATTTT
TRBJ2-7 | many | TRBV5-1 | NA | CASSFDGEQYF | TGCGCCAGCAGCTTTGACGGCGAGCAGTACTTC
TRBJ2-1 | NA | TRBV29-1 | TRBD2 | CSVGPIWGLAGGRGYNEQFF | TGCAGCGTTGGCCCGATATGGGGGCTAGCGGGAGGGCGAGGCTACAATGAGCAGTTCTTC
TRBJ2-1 | few | TRBV12-3/TRBV12-4 | TRBD2 | CASSPLAGSYNEQFF | TGTGCCAGCAGTCCACTAGCGGGGTCCTACAATGAGCAGTTCTTC
TRBJ2-7 | many | TRBV7-9 | TRBD2 | CASSQPGLEAYEQYF | TGTGCCAGCAGCCAGCCGGGACTAGAAGCCTACGAGCAGTACTTC
TRBJ2-7 | few | TRBV29-1 | NA | CSVEGWGRESYEQYF | TGCAGCGTTGAGGGATGGGGAAGGGAGAGTTACGAGCAGTACTTC
TRBJ2-5 | many | TRBV3-1 | TRBD2 | CASSQDLADQETQYF | TGTGCCAGCAGCCAAGATCTAGCGGACCAAGAGACCCAGTACTTC
TRBJ2-7 | few | TRBV29-1 | NA | CSVDILRESGGFYEQYF | TGCAGCGTTGATATACTCCGGGAGTCAGGGGGTTTCTACGAGCAGTACTTC
TRBJ1-5 | few | TRBV4-1 | NA | CASSQGSQPQHF | TGCGCCAGCAGCCAGGGGAGTCAGCCCCAGCATTTT
TRBJ2-3 | few | TRBV7-2 | NA | CASSFGSWGDTQYF | TGTGCCAGCAGCTTCGGGAGCTGGGGAGATACGCAGTATTTT
TRBJ2-5 | few | TRBV10-2 | NA | CASSGPTVSGPQETQYF | TGCGCCAGCAGTGGGCCCACGGTCAGTGGGCCGCAAGAGACCCAGTACTTC
TRBJ2-7 | NA | TRBV5-8 | TRBD2 | CASSLVIAGVEEQYF | TGTGCCAGCAGCTTGGTGATAGCGGGAGTCGAAGAGCAGTACTTC
TRBJ2-7 | many | TRBV4-1 | NA | CASSQDQAGDLYEQYF | TGCGCCAGCAGCCAAGATCAAGCAGGGGATCTCTACGAGCAGTACTTC
TRBJ2-3 | few | TRBV12-3/TRBV12-4 | NA | CASSSQTPGADTQYF | TGTGCCAGCAGCTCCCAGACCCCCGGAGCAGATACGCAGTATTTT
TRBJ2-1 | few | TRBV20-1 | TRBD2 | CSAIPGLADYNEQFF | TGCAGTGCTATTCCGGGACTAGCGGATTACAATGAGCAGTTCTTC
TRBJ1-6 | few | TRBV12-3/TRBV12-4 | NA | CASSLGRVSTPLHF | TGTGCCAGCAGTTTAGGTCGGGTATCCACACCCCTCCACTTT
TRBJ2-1 | many | TRBV24-1 | NA | CATSDLPGDEQFF | TGTGCCACCAGTGATTTGCCCGGGGATGAGCAGTTCTTC
TRBJ2-7 | few | TRBV27 | NA | CASSFGAALSVEQYF | TGTGCCAGCAGTTTTGGGGCAGCCCTGTCGGTCGAGCAGTACTTC